Below are 20 T cell receptor beta chains sequenced from a single sample in a study of shared clonotypes between healthy human individuals (dated by TCRdb to the early 2020s). To prepare the library, the immunoSEQ multiplex PCR assay was applied. TCRdb took over this immuneACCESS table, retaining in-frame rearrangements with V and J assigned. Such tables are incomplete; in checked studies, under half of the missing clones stem from an unresolved V gene, and the remainder is unexplained. For this sample the table gives 2.5 million or so clones, of which around 90% were detected only once. The top ten clones comprise about 0.13% of the sample. The sample comprised naive CD4+ T cells sorted from blood. The cell subset or site label here, explained by the study, means: CD45RA+ positively selected. The receptors come from a man aged 18 to 35 in good health.

The chain employs TRBV30 and TRBJ2-5; possibly TRBD1 for D (6 bases). V lost 5 bases to trimming and J lost 2 bases, with 18 bases between them. This CDR3 spans 15 amino acids. CDR1 and CDR2 (germline): GTSNPN, SVGIG (reference sequence). The CDR3 nucleotides read TGTGCCTGGGGTTCAGGGGCGAATGCTCAAGAGACCCAGTACTTC. Translation gives CAWGSGANAQETQYF.

The chain has TRBV11-2 and TRBJ1-6; possibly TRBD1 for D (6 bases). The CDR3 has 16 amino acids. Trimming cost V 0 bases and J 14 bases, with 20 bases left between them. CDR1 is SGHAT and CDR2 is FQNNGV in the germline V gene. The CDR3 DNA sequence: TGTGCCAGCAGCTTAGATCTGGTGACAGGACCGGGGGCCCTCCACTTT. This sequence encodes CASSLDLVTGPGALHF.

With regard to this clone: Other DNA sequences in the sample encode the same CDR3. The V gene is TRBV5-1, the J gene TRBJ1-3, with D possibly TRBD1 on 5 matching bases. The CDR3 is 15 amino acids. CDR1 and CDR2 from the germline V gene are SGHRS and YFSETQ. V was clipped by 0 bases and J by 4 bases, with 11 bases between them. CDR3 amino acids: CASSLALGPGNTIYF. As DNA, the CDR3 is TGCGCCAGCAGCTTGGCCTTGGGACCGGGAAACACCATATATTTT.

This chain uses TRBV6-6 with TRBJ1-5, with 8 bases lining up with TRBD1. In germline, CDR1 is MNHNY, CDR2 SVGAGI (reference sequence). The J segment lost 2 bases and the V segment lost 10 bases, leaving 4 bases of the junction unmatched. The CDR3 spans 13 residues. CDR3 protein: CATLDRGNQPQHF. CDR3 bases: TGTGCCACCTTGGACAGGGGCAATCAGCCCCAGCATTTT.

As regards this clone: The junction departs from the called germline gene at one end, perhaps through a read error. V and J are TRBV7-9 and TRBJ1-4, with no clear D. CDR3 size: 14 residues. CDR1 and CDR2 (germline): SEHNR, FQNEAQ (reference sequence). CDR3 sequence (DNA): TGCGCCAGCAGCCTACTTCATGTTAATGAAAAACTGTTTTTT. Translated: CASSLLHVNEKLFF. Drawing the rest from reference TRBV7-9 and TRBJ1-4, the complete variable domain is DTGVSQNPRHKITKRGQNVTFRCDPISEHNRLYWYRQTLGQGPEFLTYFQNEAQLEKSRLLSDRFSAERPKGSFSTLEIQRTEQGDSAMYLCASSLLHVNEKLFFGSGTQLSVL.

The chain combines TRBV5-8 with TRBJ1-2; D is possibly TRBD1 (5 bases). V was pared by 3 bases and J by 4 bases, with 22 bases between. Germline V CDR1 and CDR2: SGHTS, YDEGEE. The CDR3 totals 17 residues. The CDR3 region is CASSSRSTARSVYGYTF. The CDR3, as DNA: TGTGCCAGCAGCTCTCGTTCGACAGCCCGAAGCGTCTATGGCTACACCTTC.

This clone was found once. The chain links TRBV1 to TRBJ1-3; TRBD1 is the table's D call, not checked against the DNA. TRBV1 constitutes a pseudogene. The CDR3 extends over 17 amino acids. The chain's CDR3 is CTSSQDQRTHSGNTIYF. CDR3 nucleotide sequence: TGCACCAGCAGCCAAGATCAGAGGACACACTCTGGAAACACCATATATTTT.

V usage is TRBV2 and J usage is TRBJ1-2, with TRBD1 identical over 7 bases. The CDR3 totals 13 residues. CDR1 SNHLY and CDR2 FYNNEI come from the germline V gene. V lost 6 bases, J lost 7 bases, and 8 bases stayed unmatched. CDR3 amino acids: CASSQGVVGGYTF. The CDR3 nucleotides read TGTGCCAGCAGCCAGGGGGTAGTTGGTGGCTACACCTTC.

V is TRBV7-2 and J is TRBJ1-3, with TRBD1 identical over 7 bases. V trimming: 7 bases; J trimming: 0 bases; junction bases outside the gene matches: 3. This CDR3 is 14 amino acids long. Germline V lookup: CDR1 SGHTA, CDR2 FQGNSA. The CDR3 protein is CASTQGDSGNTIYF. CDR3 DNA sequence: TGTGCCAGCACCCAGGGGGACTCTGGAAACACCATATATTTT.

On this clone itself: This specimen includes other DNA sequences encoding the same CDR3. V is TRBV5-1 and J is TRBJ2-7; TRBD1 agrees at 10 bases. The trim removed 4 bases at V and 4 bases at J, leaving 5 bases unmatched. Germline V lookup: CDR1 SGHRS, CDR2 YFSETQ. The CDR3 totals 14 residues. The CDR3 DNA is TGCGCCAGCAGCCCCCGGGACAGGGGTTACGAGCAGTACTTC. This sequence encodes CASSPRDRGYEQYF. The full variable domain, completed using reference TRBV5-1 and TRBJ2-7, is KAGVTQTPRYLIKTRGQQVTLSCSPISGHRSVSWYQQTPGQGLQFLFEYFSETQRNKGNFPGRFSGRQFSNSRSEMNVSTLELGDSALYLCASSPRDRGYEQYFGPGTRLTVT.

This chain uses TRBV5-6 with TRBJ2-5; 8 bases line up with TRBD2. CDR3 length equals 14 residues. The germline V gene encodes CDR1 SGHDT and CDR2 YYEEEE. V shed 6 bases, J shed 7 bases, and the junction held 11 bases outside the gene matches. The CDR3 DNA is TGTGCCAGCACGGGATTAGCGGGGAGCGGGACCCAGTACTTC. Its protein product is CASTGLAGSGTQYF.

The CDR3 sequence is CASSPAAQETQYF. The CDR3 DNA reads TGCGCCAGCAGTCCGGCCGCACAAGAGACCCAGTACTTC. The chain recombines TRBV10-1 with TRBJ2-5, with D hard to call. Trimming removed 5 bases at V and 2 bases at J, with 9 bases between. CDR1 is WNHNN and CDR2 is SYGVQD in the germline V gene (reference sequence). This CDR3 contains 13 residues.

V usage is TRBV19 and J usage is TRBJ2-3, with 9 bases aligning to TRBD1. Germline-derived CDR1 and CDR2 are LNHDA and SQIVND (reference sequence). The CDR3 has 16 amino acids. Unmatched junction bases numbered 9, after V lost 4 bases and J lost 4 bases. CDR3 sequence reads: CASSNGQGMVADTQYF. The CDR3 region has the DNA TGTGCCAGTAGTAACGGACAGGGGATGGTAGCAGATACGCAGTATTTT.

V and J are TRBV5-4 and TRBJ2-3; D not resolved. Germline lookup yields CDR1 SGHNT and CDR2 YYREEE (reference sequence). V lost 4 bases, J lost 1 base, and 4 bases lay in between. The length of the CDR3 is 12 residues. CDR3 residues: CASSIGTDTQYF. CDR3 in DNA: TGTGCCAGCAGCATAGGCACAGATACGCAGTATTTT.

The gene calls are TRBV10-3 and TRBJ1-5, with a possible D match to TRBD1 (6 bases). V was trimmed by 7 bases and J by 2 bases, leaving 15 bases between them. Looked up from germline, CDR1 is ENHRY and CDR2 is SYGVKD. The CDR3 is 15 amino acids. The CDR3 DNA reads as TGTGCCATCAAGGGGGTTGGGGGAGGCAATCAGCCCCAGCATTTT. It specifies CAIKGVGGGNQPQHF.

The V gene is TRBV28, the J gene TRBJ1-5, with 9 bases fitting TRBD1. The CDR3 extends over 16 amino acids. Per the germline V gene, CDR1 is MDHEN and CDR2 is SYDVKM. Unmatched junction bases numbered 16, after V lost 10 bases and J lost 6 bases. DNA for the CDR3: TGTGCCATCAAAAGACCCGGGACAGGGCTGGGTCAGCCCCAGCATTTT. It specifies CAIKRPGTGLGQPQHF.

The chain is built from TRBV7-2 and TRBJ2-4; 8 bases are shared with TRBD2. V lost 1 base and J lost 0; bases outside the gene matches: 11. The CDR3 totals 19 residues. Germline V CDR1 and CDR2: SGHTA, FQGNSA. CDR3 in amino acids: CASSLELAVGFLAKNIQYF. CDR3 DNA sequence: TGTGCCAGCAGCTTAGAACTAGCGGTAGGGTTTTTAGCCAAAAACATTCAGTACTTC.

The V call is TRBV2, the J call TRBJ1-1; D possibly corresponds to TRBD1 (6 bases). The CDR3 sequence is 17 residues long. The germline V gene has CDR1 SNHLY and CDR2 FYNNEI. V dropped 4 bases and J dropped 1 base, with 19 bases sitting between them. This CDR3 reads CASSGLGSGVKNTEAFF. For the CDR3, the DNA is TGTGCCAGCAGTGGATTAGGATCAGGGGTAAAGAACACTGAAGCTTTCTTT.

Only a few counts were recorded for this clone. This chain uses TRBV2 with TRBJ2-7; D ambiguous. CDR3 size: 14 residues. The germline gives CDR1 SNHLY, CDR2 FYNNEI. V dropped 3 bases and J dropped 3 bases, with 12 bases sitting between them. This CDR3 is CASSDGPVIYEQYF. As DNA, the CDR3 is TGTGCCAGCAGTGACGGGCCAGTAATCTACGAGCAGTACTTC. The full variable domain, its missing parts supplied by reference TRBV2 and TRBJ2-7, is EPEVTQTPSHQVTQMGQEVILRCVPISNHLYFYWYRQILGQKVEFLVSFYNNEISEKSEIFDDQFSVERPDGSNFTLKIRSTKLEDSAMYFCASSDGPVIYEQYFGPGTRLTVT.

For this clone: Other DNA sequences in the sample encode the same CDR3. This chain connects TRBV5-5 to TRBJ2-6; no clear D gene. Trimming stripped 2 bases from V and 1 base from J, with 7 bases between. The CDR3 length is 15 residues. Germline V gene lookup returns CDR1 SGHKS and CDR2 YYEKEE (reference sequence). CDR3 DNA: TGTGCCAGCAGCTTCCCAGGTTCTGGGGCCAACGTCCTGACTTTC. Its protein product is CASSFPGSGANVLTF.